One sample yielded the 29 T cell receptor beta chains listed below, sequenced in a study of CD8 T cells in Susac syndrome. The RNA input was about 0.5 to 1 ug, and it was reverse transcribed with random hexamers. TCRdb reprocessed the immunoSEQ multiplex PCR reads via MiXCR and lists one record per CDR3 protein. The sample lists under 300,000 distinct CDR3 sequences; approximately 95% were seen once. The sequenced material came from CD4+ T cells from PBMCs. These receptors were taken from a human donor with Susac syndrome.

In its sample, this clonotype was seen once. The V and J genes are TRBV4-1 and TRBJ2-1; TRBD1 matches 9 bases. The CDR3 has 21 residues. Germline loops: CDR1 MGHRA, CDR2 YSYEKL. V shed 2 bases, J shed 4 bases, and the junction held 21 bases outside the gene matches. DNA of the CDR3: TGCGCCAGCAGCCAATCCACGGGACAGGGTAAGCTACGGCCGTCATACAATGAGCAGTTCTTC. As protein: CASSQSTGQGKLRPSYNEQFF.

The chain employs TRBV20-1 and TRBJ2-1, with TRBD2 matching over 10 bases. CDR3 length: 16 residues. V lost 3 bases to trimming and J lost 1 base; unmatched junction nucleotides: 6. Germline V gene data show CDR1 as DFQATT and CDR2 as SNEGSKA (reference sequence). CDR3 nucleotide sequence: TGCAGTGCTAGCCCCAGCGGGAGGGGGTCCTACAATGAGCAGTTCTTC. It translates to CSASPSGRGSYNEQFF.

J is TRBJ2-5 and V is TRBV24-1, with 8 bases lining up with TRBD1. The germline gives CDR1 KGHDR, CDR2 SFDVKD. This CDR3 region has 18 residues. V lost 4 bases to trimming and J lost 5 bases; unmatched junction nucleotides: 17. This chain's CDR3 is CATSDPNPRTGTDETQYF. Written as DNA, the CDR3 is TGTGCCACCAGTGACCCAAACCCCCGGACAGGGACCGATGAGACCCAGTACTTC.

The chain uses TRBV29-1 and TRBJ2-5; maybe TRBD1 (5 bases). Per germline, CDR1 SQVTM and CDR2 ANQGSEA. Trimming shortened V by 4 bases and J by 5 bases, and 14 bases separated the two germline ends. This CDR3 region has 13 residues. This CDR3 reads CSVARVGVETQYF. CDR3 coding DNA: TGCAGCGTTGCACGCGTAGGGGTGGAGACCCAGTACTTC.

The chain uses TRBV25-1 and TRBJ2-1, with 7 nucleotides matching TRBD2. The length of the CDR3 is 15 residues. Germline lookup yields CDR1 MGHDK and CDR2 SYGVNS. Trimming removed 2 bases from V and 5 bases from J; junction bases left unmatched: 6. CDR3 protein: CASSEEVAGHNEQFF. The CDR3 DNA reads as TGTGCCAGCAGTGAAGAAGTAGCGGGTCACAATGAGCAGTTCTTC.

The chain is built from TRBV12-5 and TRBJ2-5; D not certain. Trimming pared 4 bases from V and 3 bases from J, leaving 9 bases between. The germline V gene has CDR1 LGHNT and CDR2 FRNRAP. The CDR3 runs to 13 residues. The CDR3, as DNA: TGTGCTAGTGGTTCGACCCTAAAAGAGACCCAGTACTTC. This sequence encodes CASGSTLKETQYF.

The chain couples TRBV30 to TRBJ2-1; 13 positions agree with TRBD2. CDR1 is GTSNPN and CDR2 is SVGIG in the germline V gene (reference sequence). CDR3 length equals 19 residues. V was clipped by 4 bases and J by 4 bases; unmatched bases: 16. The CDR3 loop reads CAWMTGLAGDSHKYNEQFF. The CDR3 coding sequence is TGTGCCTGGATGACCGGACTAGCGGGAGACTCGCACAAATACAATGAGCAGTTCTTC.

The CDR3 nucleotides are TGCAGTGCTTCCGGACTAGCGGGAGGGTCAGCGGATACGCAGTATTTT. As protein: CSASGLAGGSADTQYF. The chain links TRBV20-1 to TRBJ2-3, with 15 bases identical to TRBD2. The CDR3 covers 16 residues. Germline V CDR1 and CDR2: DFQATT, SNEGSKA (reference sequence). After removal of 5 bases from V and 6 bases from J, the junction contained 9 bases not matched to a gene.

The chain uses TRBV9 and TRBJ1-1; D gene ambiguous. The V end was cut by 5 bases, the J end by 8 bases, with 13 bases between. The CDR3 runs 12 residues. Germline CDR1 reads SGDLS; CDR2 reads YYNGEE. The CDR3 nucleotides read TGTGCCAGCAGTCGGGCAGGAGGAGAAGCTTTCTTT. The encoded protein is CASSRAGGEAFF. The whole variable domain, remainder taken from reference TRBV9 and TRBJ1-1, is DSGVTQTPKHLITATGQRVTLRCSPRSGDLSVYWYQQSLDQGLQFLIQYYNGEERAKGNILERFSAQQFPDLHSELNLSSLELGDSALYFCASSRAGGEAFFGQGTRLTVV.

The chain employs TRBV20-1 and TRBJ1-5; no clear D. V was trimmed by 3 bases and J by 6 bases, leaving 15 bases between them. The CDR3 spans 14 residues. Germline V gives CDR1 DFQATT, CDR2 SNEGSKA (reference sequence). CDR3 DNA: TGCAGTGCTAGTCCCCAGGCCACGGCTCAGCCCCAGCATTTT. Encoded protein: CSASPQATAQPQHF.

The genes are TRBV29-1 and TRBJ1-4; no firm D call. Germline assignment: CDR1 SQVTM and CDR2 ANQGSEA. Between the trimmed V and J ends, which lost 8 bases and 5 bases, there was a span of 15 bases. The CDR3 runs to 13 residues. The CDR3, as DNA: TGCAGCCCCCTAGGAGGGTCCAATGAAAAACTGTTTTTT. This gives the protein CSPLGGSNEKLFF.

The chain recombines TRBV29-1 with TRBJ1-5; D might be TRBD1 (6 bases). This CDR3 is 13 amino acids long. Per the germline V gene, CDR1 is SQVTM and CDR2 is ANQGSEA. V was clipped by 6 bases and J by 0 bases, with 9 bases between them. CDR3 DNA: TGCAGCGTAGGGGGTTATAGCAATCAGCCCCAGCATTTT. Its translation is CSVGGYSNQPQHF.

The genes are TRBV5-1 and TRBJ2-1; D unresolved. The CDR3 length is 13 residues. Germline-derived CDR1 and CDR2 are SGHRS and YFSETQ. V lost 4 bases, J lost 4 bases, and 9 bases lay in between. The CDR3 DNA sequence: TGCGCCAGCAGCGAAGGGTCGTACAATGAGCAGTTCTTC. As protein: CASSEGSYNEQFF. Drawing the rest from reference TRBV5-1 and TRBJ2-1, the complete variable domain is KAGVTQTPRYLIKTRGQQVTLSCSPISGHRSVSWYQQTPGQGLQFLFEYFSETQRNKGNFPGRFSGRQFSNSRSEMNVSTLELGDSALYLCASSEGSYNEQFFGPGTRLTVL.

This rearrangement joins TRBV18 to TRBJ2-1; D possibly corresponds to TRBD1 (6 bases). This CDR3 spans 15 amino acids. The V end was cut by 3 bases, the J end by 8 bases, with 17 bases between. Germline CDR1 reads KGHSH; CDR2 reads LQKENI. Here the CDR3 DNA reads TGTGCCAGCTCACCTGACAGGTCATTCTTATATGAGCAGTTCTTC. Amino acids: CASSPDRSFLYEQFF. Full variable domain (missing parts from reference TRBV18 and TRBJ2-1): NAGVMQNPRHLVRRRGQEARLRCSPMKGHSHVYWYRQLPEEGLKFMVYLQKENIIDESGMPKERFSAEFPKEGPSILRIQQVVRGDSAAYFCASSPDRSFLYEQFFGPGTRLTVL.

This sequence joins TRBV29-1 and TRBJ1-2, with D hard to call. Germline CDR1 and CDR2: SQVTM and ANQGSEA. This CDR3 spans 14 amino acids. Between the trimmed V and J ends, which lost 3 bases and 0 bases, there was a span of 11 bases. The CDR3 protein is CSVEPRLANYGYTF. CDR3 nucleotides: TGCAGCGTTGAGCCCCGTCTAGCTAACTATGGCTACACCTTC.

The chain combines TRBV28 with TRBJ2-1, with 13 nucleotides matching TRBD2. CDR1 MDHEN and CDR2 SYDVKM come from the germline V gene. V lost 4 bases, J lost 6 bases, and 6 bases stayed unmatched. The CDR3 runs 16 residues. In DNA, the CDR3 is TGTGCCAGCAGTTCACCGGGACTAGCGGGAAGCAATGAGCAGTTCTTC. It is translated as CASSSPGLAGSNEQFF.

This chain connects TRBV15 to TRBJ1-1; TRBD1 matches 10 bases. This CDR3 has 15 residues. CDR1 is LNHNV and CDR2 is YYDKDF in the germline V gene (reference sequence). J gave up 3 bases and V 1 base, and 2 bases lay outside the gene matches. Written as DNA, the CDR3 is TGTGCCACCAGCAGAGGTGGGACAGGGGACACTGAAGCTTTCTTT. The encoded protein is CATSRGGTGDTEAFF.

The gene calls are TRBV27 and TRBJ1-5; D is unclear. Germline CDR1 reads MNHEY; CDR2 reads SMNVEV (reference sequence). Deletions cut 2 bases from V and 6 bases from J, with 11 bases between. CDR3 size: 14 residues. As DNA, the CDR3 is TGTGCCAGCAGTTTAAAGGTTAATCGTCAGCCCCAGCATTTT. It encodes CASSLKVNRQPQHF.

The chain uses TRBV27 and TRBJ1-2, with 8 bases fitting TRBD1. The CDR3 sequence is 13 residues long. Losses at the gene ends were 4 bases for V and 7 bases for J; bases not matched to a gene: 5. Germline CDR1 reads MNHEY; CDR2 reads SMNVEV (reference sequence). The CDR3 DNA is TGTGCCAGCAGTTCAACAGGGGGATCTGGCTACACCTTC. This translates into CASSSTGGSGYTF.

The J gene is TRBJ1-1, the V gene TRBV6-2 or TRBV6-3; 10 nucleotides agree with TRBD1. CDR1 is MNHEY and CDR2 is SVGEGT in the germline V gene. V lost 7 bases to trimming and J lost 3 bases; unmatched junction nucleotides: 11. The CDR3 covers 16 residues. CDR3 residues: CASTRGGQGLHTEAFF. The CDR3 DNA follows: TGTGCCAGCACCCGAGGGGGACAGGGGCTCCACACTGAAGCTTTCTTT.

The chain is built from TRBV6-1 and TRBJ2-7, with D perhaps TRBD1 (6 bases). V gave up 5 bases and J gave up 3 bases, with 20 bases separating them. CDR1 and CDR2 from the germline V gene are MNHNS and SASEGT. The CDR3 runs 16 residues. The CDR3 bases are TGTGCCAGCAGTCCCCGACGACAGGAGAAGGGCTACGAGCAGTACTTC. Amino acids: CASSPRRQEKGYEQYF.

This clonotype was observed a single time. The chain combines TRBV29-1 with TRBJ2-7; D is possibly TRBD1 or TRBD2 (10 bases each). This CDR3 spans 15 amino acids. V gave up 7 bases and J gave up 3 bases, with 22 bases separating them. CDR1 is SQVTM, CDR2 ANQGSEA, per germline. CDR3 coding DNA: TGCAGCGCTACTAGCGGGACAGGGGCAGGCTACGAGCAGTACTTC. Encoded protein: CSATSGTGAGYEQYF.

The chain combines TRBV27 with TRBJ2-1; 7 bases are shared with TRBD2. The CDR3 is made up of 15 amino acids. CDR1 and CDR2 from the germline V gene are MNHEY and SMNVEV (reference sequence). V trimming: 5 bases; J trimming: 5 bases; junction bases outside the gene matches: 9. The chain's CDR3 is CASSPYGEGHNEQFF. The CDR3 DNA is TGTGCCAGCAGTCCCTACGGGGAGGGCCACAATGAGCAGTTCTTC.

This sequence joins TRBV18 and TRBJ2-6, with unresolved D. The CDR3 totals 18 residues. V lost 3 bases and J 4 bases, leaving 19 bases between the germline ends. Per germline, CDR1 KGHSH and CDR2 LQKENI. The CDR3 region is CASSPPGPRRSGANVLTF. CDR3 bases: TGTGCCAGCTCACCGCCAGGACCTAGACGCTCGGGGGCCAACGTCCTGACTTTC.

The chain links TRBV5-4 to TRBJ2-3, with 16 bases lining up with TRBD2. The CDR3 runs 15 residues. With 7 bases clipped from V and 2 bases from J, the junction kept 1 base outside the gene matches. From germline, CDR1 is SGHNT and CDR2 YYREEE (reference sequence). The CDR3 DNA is TGTGCCAGCGGGACTAGCGGGAGGGCCACAGATACGCAGTATTTT. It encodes CASGTSGRATDTQYF.

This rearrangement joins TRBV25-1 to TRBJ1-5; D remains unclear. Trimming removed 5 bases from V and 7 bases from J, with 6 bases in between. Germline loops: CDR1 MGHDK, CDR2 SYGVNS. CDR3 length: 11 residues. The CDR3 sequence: CASSPGQPQHF. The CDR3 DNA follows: TGTGCCAGCAGTCCCGGGCAGCCCCAGCATTTT.

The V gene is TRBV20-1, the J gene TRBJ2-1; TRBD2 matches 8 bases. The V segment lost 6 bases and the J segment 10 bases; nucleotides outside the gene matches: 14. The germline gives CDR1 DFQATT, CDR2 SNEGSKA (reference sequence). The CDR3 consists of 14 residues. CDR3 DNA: TGCAGTGCCCCCGGAGGGAGCGGGAGTCGAGAGCAGTTCTTC. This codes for CSAPGGSGSREQFF.

CDR3 in amino acids: CASSLMTGRGYTF. CDR3 bases: TGTGCCAGCAGTTTAATGACAGGGAGAGGCTACACCTTC. V gene TRBV28 combines with J gene TRBJ1-2; TRBD1 matches at 7 bases. The CDR3 runs to 13 residues. V shed 2 bases, J shed 8 bases, and the junction held 5 bases outside the gene matches. Per the germline V gene, CDR1 is MDHEN and CDR2 is SYDVKM.

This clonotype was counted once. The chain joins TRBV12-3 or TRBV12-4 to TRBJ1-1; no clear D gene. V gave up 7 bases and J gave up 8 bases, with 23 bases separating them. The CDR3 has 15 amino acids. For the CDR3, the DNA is TGTGCCAGCATCACCCGGCCGGGTTCTAGACAAGAAGCTTTCTTT. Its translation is CASITRPGSRQEAFF.